The 17 T cell receptor beta chains below were found in one sample sequenced in a study of T cell repertoires in cytomegalovirus infection. MiXCR, applied by TCRdb to the reads, yields one record per CDR3 protein. The sample yields 100,000 to 150,000 distinct CDR3 sequences, 8% to 9% seen once. Material for sequencing was PBMCs. The receptors shown here come from a human donor in good health (CMV status not recorded). Some clones in this sample may be carry-over from other donors' samples.

The table lists this clonotype with many counts. The chain has TRBV2 and TRBJ2-3, with TRBD2 identical over 10 bases. The CDR3 length is 16 residues. CDR1 is SNHLY and CDR2 is FYNNEI in the germline V gene. Trimming removed 2 bases from V and 2 bases from J; junction bases left unmatched: 4. The CDR3 DNA follows: TGTGCCAGCAGTGAACCCAGCGGGGGGGACACAGATACGCAGTATTTT. It translates to CASSEPSGGDTDTQYF.

This clonotype was counted ten times or more. V and J are TRBV7-2 and TRBJ1-6; a possible D gene is TRBD1 (6 bases). Looked up from germline, CDR1 is SGHTA and CDR2 is FQGNSA. This CDR3 has 15 amino acids. V was clipped by 2 bases and J by 9 bases, with 14 bases between them. The CDR3 nucleotides read TGTGCCAGCAGCTTAAGACGACAGGATAGTTCACCCCTCCACTTT. Amino acids: CASSLRRQDSSPLHF.

This clonotype was seen many times. The gene calls are TRBV7-9 and TRBJ1-4; possible D gene TRBD1, 5 bases. CDR1 and CDR2 from the germline V gene are SEHNR and FQNEAQ (reference sequence). The CDR3 extends over 15 amino acids. V shed 3 bases and J shed 4 bases, with 12 bases lying between them. The CDR3 DNA reads TGTGCCAGCAGCTTGCAGGGCCGCTTTAATGAAAAACTGTTTTTT. The encoded protein is CASSLQGRFNEKLFF. The full variable domain, its missing parts supplied by reference TRBV7-9 and TRBJ1-4, is DTGVSQNPRHKITKRGQNVTFRCDPISEHNRLYWYRQTLGQGPEFLTYFQNEAQLEKSRLLSDRFSAERPKGSFSTLEIQRTEQGDSAMYLCASSLQGRFNEKLFFGSGTQLSVL.

This clonotype appeared many times. The chain employs TRBV29-1 and TRBJ1-2, with TRBD1 matching 10 bases. The CDR3 covers 15 residues. V shed 6 bases and J 8 bases; nucleotides not matched to a gene: 15. The germline gives CDR1 SQVTM, CDR2 ANQGSEA. DNA for the CDR3: TGCAGCGTAGCCACGAGGGGACAGGGGAGAGGAGGCTACACCTTC. This codes for CSVATRGQGRGGYTF.

This clonotype came up a few times. The chain has TRBV20-1 and TRBJ1-2; possible D gene TRBD1, 6 bases. The germline gives CDR1 DFQATT, CDR2 SNEGSKA (reference sequence). CDR3 length: 14 amino acids. V lost 6 bases, J lost 2 bases, and 16 bases lay in between. This CDR3 reads CSAYGQGTNYGYTF. DNA of the CDR3: TGCAGTGCCTATGGGCAGGGGACGAACTATGGCTACACCTTC.

This clonotype was recorded many times. The V gene is TRBV7-6, the J gene TRBJ2-5, with D possibly being TRBD2 (6 bases). Germline V gene sequence: CDR1 SGHVS, CDR2 FNYEAQ. V lost 4 bases and J 2 bases, leaving 14 bases between the germline ends. The CDR3 consists of 15 residues. CDR3 bases: TGTGCCAGCAGCTCCATCTTTGGGGGGCAAGAGACCCAGTACTTC. Its translation: CASSSIFGGQETQYF.

This clonotype was observed a few times. This CDR3 reads CSARVPSGEKLFF. DNA for the CDR3: TGCAGTGCTAGAGTGCCGAGTGGTGAAAAACTGTTTTTT. The V call is TRBV20-1, the J call TRBJ1-4; D is undetermined. The CDR3 sequence is 13 residues long. Germline values: CDR1 DFQATT, CDR2 SNEGSKA (reference sequence). Trimming shortened V by 1 base and J by 7 bases, and 10 bases separated the two germline ends.

The V call is TRBV20-1, the J call TRBJ1-2; 8 bases fit TRBD1. The CDR3 sequence is 14 residues long. V lost 6 bases, J lost 5 bases, and 11 bases stayed unmatched. CDR1 is DFQATT and CDR2 is SNEGSKA in the germline V gene (reference sequence). CDR3 region: CSAASDRGGYGYTF. In DNA, the CDR3 is TGCAGTGCGGCCTCCGACAGGGGAGGTTATGGCTACACCTTC.

This clonotype was seen ten or more times. CDR3 loop: CASSLTGLQGKSNYGYTF. The CDR3 DNA is TGTGCCAGCAGCTTAACGGGCCTCCAGGGGAAAAGTAACTATGGCTACACCTTC. This chain joins TRBV7-9 and TRBJ1-2, with D possibly being TRBD1 (6 bases). V was shortened by 2 bases and J by 1 base, with 20 bases between the two germline ends. Looked up from germline, CDR1 is SEHNR and CDR2 is FQNEAQ (reference sequence). This CDR3 is 18 amino acids long.

This clonotype was seen ten or more times. V usage is TRBV7-2 and J usage is TRBJ2-2; no firm D call. This CDR3 spans 13 amino acids. V was cut by 4 bases and J by 5 bases, with 8 bases left in between. Germline V CDR1 and CDR2: SGHTA, FQGNSA. The CDR3 coding sequence is TGTGCCAGCAGCTCGGACCGTACCGGGGAGCTGTTTTTT. This sequence encodes CASSSDRTGELFF.

There are many counts of this clonotype. In DNA form, the CDR3 reads TGTGCCAGCAGTCAAACTTACAATGAGCAGTTCTTC. Amino acid sequence: CASSQTYNEQFF. This chain links TRBV28 with TRBJ2-1; D not resolved. Trimming pared 5 bases from V and 4 bases from J, leaving 6 bases between. CDR3 length: 12 residues. The germline gives CDR1 MDHEN, CDR2 SYDVKM.

This clonotype was counted between two and nine times. The rearrangement joins TRBV6-5 to TRBJ2-5, with D perhaps matching TRBD1 or TRBD2 (5 bases each). The germline CDR1 and CDR2 sequences are MNHEY and SVGAGI. Trimming removed 1 base from V and 4 bases from J, with 13 bases in between. The CDR3 length is 15 residues. For the CDR3, the DNA is TGTGCCAGCAGTTACTGGGACGGACCACGAGAGACCCAGTACTTC. It translates to CASSYWDGPRETQYF.

This clonotype was picked up many times. The V and J genes are TRBV7-6 and TRBJ1-1; D is uncertain. Per the germline V gene, CDR1 is SGHVS and CDR2 is FNYEAQ. The CDR3 runs to 13 residues. The V and J ends lost 1 base and 6 bases respectively, with 9 bases between them. CDR3 sequence (DNA): TGTGCCAGCAGCTTAGAGCCCGACGCTGAAGCTTTCTTT. As protein: CASSLEPDAEAFF.

This chain links TRBV18 with TRBJ1-1; possibly TRBD1 for D (5 bases). With 2 bases removed from V and 6 bases from J, the gap between germline ends came to 13 bases. This CDR3 spans 14 amino acids. The germline CDR1 and CDR2 sequences are KGHSH and LQKENI. The CDR3 nucleotides read TGTGCCAGCTCACCAGGGCAGGGCATGGCTGAAGCTTTCTTT. It is translated as CASSPGQGMAEAFF.

This clonotype was counted ten times or more. The germline gene is not matched at one end of the junction; a read error may be the cause. The chain employs TRBV10-2 and TRBJ1-2, with TRBD1 identical over 9 bases. The CDR3 loop spans 14 amino acids. The germline CDR1 and CDR2 sequences are WSHSY and SAAADI. CDR3 coding DNA: TGCGCCACCAGTAAGGACAGGGGCCGGGAGGGCTACACCTTC. This sequence encodes CATSKDRGREGYTF.

There are many counts of this clonotype. CDR3 loop: CASSLPGQGTNEQFF. CDR3 bases: TGTGCCAGCAGTTTACCAGGACAGGGAACCAATGAGCAGTTCTTC. The gene calls are TRBV28 and TRBJ2-1, with 8 nucleotides matching TRBD1. Germline CDR1 is MDHEN and CDR2 is SYDVKM. Losses at the gene ends were 2 bases for V and 6 bases for J; bases not matched to a gene: 6. The CDR3 sequence is 15 residues long.

This clonotype was picked up a small number of times. The chain uses TRBV20-1 and TRBJ2-1; 10 positions match TRBD2. The CDR3 covers 13 residues. With V trimmed by 5 bases and J by 6 bases, 4 bases remained unmatched. Germline-derived CDR1 and CDR2 are DFQATT and SNEGSKA (reference sequence). DNA of the CDR3: TGCAGTGCTGATAGCGGGGGGTTCAATGAGCAGTTCTTC. The encoded protein is CSADSGGFNEQFF.